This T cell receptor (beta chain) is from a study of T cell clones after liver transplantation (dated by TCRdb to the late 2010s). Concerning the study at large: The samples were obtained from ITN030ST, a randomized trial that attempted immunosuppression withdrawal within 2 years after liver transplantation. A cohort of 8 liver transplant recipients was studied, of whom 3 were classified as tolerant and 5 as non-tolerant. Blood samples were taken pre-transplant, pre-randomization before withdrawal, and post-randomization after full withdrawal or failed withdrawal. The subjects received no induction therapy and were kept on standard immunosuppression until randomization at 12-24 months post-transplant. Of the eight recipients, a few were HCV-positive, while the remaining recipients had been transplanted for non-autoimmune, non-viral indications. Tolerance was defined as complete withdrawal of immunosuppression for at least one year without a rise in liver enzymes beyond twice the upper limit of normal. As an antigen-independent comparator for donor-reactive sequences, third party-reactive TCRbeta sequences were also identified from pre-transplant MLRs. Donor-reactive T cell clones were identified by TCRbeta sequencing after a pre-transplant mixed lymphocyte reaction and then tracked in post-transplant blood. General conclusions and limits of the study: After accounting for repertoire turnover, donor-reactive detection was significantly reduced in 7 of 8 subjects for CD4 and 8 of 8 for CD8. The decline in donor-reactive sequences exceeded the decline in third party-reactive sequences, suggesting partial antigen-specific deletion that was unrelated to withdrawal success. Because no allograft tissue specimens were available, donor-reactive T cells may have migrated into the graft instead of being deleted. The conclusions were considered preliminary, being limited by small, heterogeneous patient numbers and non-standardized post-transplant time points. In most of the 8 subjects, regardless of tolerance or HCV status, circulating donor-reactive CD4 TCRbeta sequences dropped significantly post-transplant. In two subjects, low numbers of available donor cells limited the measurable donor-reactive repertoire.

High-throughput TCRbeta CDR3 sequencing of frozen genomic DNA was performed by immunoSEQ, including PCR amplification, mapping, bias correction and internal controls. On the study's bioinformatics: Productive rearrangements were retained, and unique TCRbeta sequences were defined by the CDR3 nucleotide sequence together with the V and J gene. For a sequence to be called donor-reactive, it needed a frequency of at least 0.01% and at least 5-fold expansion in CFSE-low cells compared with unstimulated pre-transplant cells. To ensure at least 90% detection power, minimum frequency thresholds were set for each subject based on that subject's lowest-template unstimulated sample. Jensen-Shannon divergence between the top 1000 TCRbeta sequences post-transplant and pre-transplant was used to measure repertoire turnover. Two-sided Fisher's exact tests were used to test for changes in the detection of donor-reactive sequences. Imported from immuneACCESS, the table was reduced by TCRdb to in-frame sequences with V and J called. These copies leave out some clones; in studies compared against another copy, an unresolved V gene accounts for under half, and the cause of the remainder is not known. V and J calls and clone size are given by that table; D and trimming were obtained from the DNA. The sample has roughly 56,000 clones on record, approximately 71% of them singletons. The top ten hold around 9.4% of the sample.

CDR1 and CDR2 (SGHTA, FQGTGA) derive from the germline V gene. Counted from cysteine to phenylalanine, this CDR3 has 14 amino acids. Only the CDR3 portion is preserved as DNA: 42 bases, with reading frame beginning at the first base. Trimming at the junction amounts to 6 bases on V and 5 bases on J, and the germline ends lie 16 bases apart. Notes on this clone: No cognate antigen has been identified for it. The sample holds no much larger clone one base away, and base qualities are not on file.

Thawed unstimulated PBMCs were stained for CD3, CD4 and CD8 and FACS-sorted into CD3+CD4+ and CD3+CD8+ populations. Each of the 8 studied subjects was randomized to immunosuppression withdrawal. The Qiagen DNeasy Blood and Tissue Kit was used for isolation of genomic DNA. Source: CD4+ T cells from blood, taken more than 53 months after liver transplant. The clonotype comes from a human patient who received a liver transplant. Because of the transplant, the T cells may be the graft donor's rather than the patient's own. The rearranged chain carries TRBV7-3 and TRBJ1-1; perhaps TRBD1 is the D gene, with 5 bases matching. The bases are TGTGCCAGCAGAGTAAGGGGTGAAGTTACTGAAGCTTTCTTT. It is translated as CASRVRGEVTEAFF.